This T cell receptor beta chain was captured in a study of blood T cells in healthy people across ages. Study results and caveats: Naive T cell percentage by flow cytometry tracked strongly with beta diversity.

Turning to this clonotype: Antigen: not known.

Trimming stripped 0 bases from V and 7 bases from J, with 16 bases between. The CDR3 is 15 residues long. The germline V gene encodes CDR1 LGHNA and CDR2 YNFKEQ. For the second PCR, which ran for roughly 6 to 11 cycles, a sample-barcoded 5' primer and a J-beta primer mix were used. Template switching added a 12-random-nucleotide identifier to every cDNA molecule. TCRdb independently ran MiXCR on the 5' RACE reads; one entry per CDR3 protein. The sample has 890,000 or so distinct CDR3 sequences, approximately 65% seen once; the top ten hold approximately 30%. Healthy Caucasians from Russia aged 6 to 90 served as donors.

The TCR sequence derives from a man aged 25 to 40 in good health. The sequenced material came from blood. V gene TRBV4-2 combines with J gene TRBJ2-7; the D gene is possibly TRBD2 (7 bases). The CDR3 sequence is CASSQEGSGGLEQYF. The CDR3 DNA is TGTGCCAGCAGCCAAGAAGGTTCGGGGGGCCTTGAGCAGTACTTC.